What follows are 2 T cell receptor beta chains derived from one specimen sequenced in a study of blood T cell repertoires in COVID-19. Using immunoSEQ multiplex PCR, the repertoire was profiled, and TCRdb retains in-frame clones only, with some absent. The sample contains tens of thousands of clones, around 86% of which appear only once. The sequenced sample consisted of peripheral blood. These receptors were obtained from a woman older than 75 with acute or convalescent COVID-19.

The chain has TRBV4-3 and TRBJ2-1; D gene uncertain. V lost 1 base and J 5 bases, leaving 12 bases between the germline ends. This CDR3 comprises 15 residues. Germline V lookup: CDR1 LGHNA, CDR2 YSLEER. The CDR3 loop is CASSQGLLFDNEQFF. DNA of the CDR3: TGCGCCAGCAGCCAAGGACTGTTATTTGACAATGAGCAGTTCTTC.

The rearrangement links TRBV12-5 to TRBJ2-3, with 11 bases identical to TRBD2. V was pared by 5 bases and J by 0 bases, with 4 bases of the junction left unmatched. CDR3 length: 16 amino acids. In germline, CDR1 is LGHNT, CDR2 FRNRAP. Written as DNA, the CDR3 is TGTGCTAGTGGTCAGGGACTAGCGGCTAGCACAGATACGCAGTATTTT. Translation: CASGQGLAASTDTQYF.